This T cell receptor beta chain came from a study of control samples from healthy donors and cancer patients. Data came from immunoSEQ multiplex PCR; TCRdb stores just in-frame clones and leaves some out. The data show some 120,000 clones, around 90% seen once. Germline lookup yields CDR1 SNHLY and CDR2 FYNNEI. The CDR3 length is 18 residues. V was pared by 6 bases and J by 1 base, with 13 bases of the junction left unmatched. This TCR was recovered from a woman in her 70s in good health. This rearrangement joins TRBV2 to TRBJ2-3, with 10 nucleotides matching TRBD1. The sample consisted of blood. CDR3 sequence: CASSRGQGQFLRTDTQYF. CDR3 DNA sequence: TGTGCCAGCAGCCGGGGACAGGGGCAATTTTTGCGCACAGATACGCAGTATTTT.